These 7 T cell receptor beta chains originate from one sample sequenced in a study of identical twins (dated by TCRdb to about 2016). Library generation was performed with 5' RACE. Sequencing instrument: Illumina HiSeq 2000. The public reads were quality trimmed at Q25 with fastp and then assembled into clones with MiXCR by TCRdb, keeping productive beta chains. Each entry merges the rows of one CDR3 protein and shows their most common DNA and genes. This sample comprises 200,000 to 250,000 distinct CDR3 sequences, 6% to 9% of them detected only once. Of the sample, about 2% is held by the ten largest clones. The sample also formed part of further work on yellow fever vaccine responses in identical twins.

The sample comprised memory (CD45RO+) T cells sorted from blood. The sample's cell subset or site label, in plain terms: CD45RO+ enriched T cells. These receptors were taken from a woman between 18 and 29 years old in good health.

The chain links TRBV10-3 to TRBJ1-5; TRBD1 is a possible D gene (6 bases). CDR3 size: 16 residues. The V gene's germline CDR1 is ENHRY and CDR2 SYGVKD. V was shortened by 2 bases and J by 0 bases, with 11 bases between the two germline ends. The CDR3 spells CAISETRQDSNQPQHF. In DNA form, the CDR3 reads TGTGCCATCAGTGAGACCCGACAGGATAGCAATCAGCCCCAGCATTTT.

The chain carries TRBV27 and TRBJ2-3, with 16 bases lining up with TRBD2. V dropped 5 bases and J dropped 2; count of bases not matched to a gene: 10. Germline CDR1 reads MNHEY; CDR2 reads SMNVEV (reference sequence). The CDR3 contains 19 residues. This CDR3 is CASSPHQGLAGGTTDTQYF. CDR3 in DNA: TGTGCCAGCAGTCCCCACCAGGGACTAGCGGGGGGGACCACAGATACGCAGTATTTT.

This clonotype has a count of ten or more. This chain uses TRBV30 with TRBJ2-3, with 7 bases fitting TRBD1. This CDR3 region has 14 residues. Germline-derived CDR1 and CDR2 are GTSNPN and SVGIG (reference sequence). J gave up 2 bases and V 5 bases, and 7 bases lay outside the gene matches. CDR3: CAWGRDSFTDTQYF. The CDR3 bases are TGTGCCTGGGGCAGGGACAGTTTCACAGATACGCAGTATTTT. The full variable domain, completed using reference TRBV30 and TRBJ2-3, is SQTIHQWPATLVQPVGSPLSLECTVEGTSNPNLYWYRQAAGRGLQLLFYSVGIGQISSEVPQNLSASRPQDRQFILSSKKLLLSDSGFYLCAWGRDSFTDTQYFGPGTRLTVL.

This clonotype came up a few times. The chain uses TRBV30 and TRBJ2-1; 12 bases are a match to TRBD2. Germline V gene sequence: CDR1 GTSNPN, CDR2 SVGIG (reference sequence). CDR3 size: 15 residues. Losses at the gene ends were 2 bases for V and 8 bases for J; bases not matched to a gene: 7. The CDR3 sequence is CAWSPGLAGLYEQFF. The CDR3 region has the DNA TGTGCCTGGAGTCCTGGACTAGCGGGATTGTATGAGCAGTTCTTC.

This clonotype was counted ten times or more. The J gene is TRBJ1-5, the V gene TRBV20-1; 9 bases fit TRBD1. This CDR3 region has 12 residues. CDR1 and CDR2 from the germline V gene are DFQATT and SNEGSKA (reference sequence). The ends lost 5 bases at V and 16 bases at J; junction bases unmatched: 12. The CDR3 DNA sequence: TGCAGTGCTTACACTACAGGGGGCCCGATCCATTTT. It yields the protein CSAYTTGGPIHF.

Only a few counts were recorded for this clonotype. The chain recombines TRBV2 with TRBJ1-1, with TRBD1 identical over 8 bases. Germline V gene lookup returns CDR1 SNHLY and CDR2 FYNNEI. The CDR3 spans 14 residues. With V trimmed by 6 bases and J by 1 base, 4 bases remained unmatched. DNA for the CDR3: TGTGCCAGCAGACCGGGACAGGAGAACACTGAAGCTTTCTTT. Protein product: CASRPGQENTEAFF.

This clonotype has just a few counts. One base away lies a much larger clone, so this may be a sequencing read error. The genes are TRBV7-2 and TRBJ2-7; TRBD2 aligns across 9 bases. CDR1 is SGHTA and CDR2 is FQGNSA in the germline V gene. V trimming: 1 base; J trimming: 2 bases; junction bases outside the gene matches: 0. The CDR3 runs to 14 residues. This chain's CDR3 is CASSLVAGAYEQYF. DNA for the CDR3: TGTGCCAGCAGCTTAGTAGCGGGGGCCTACGAGCAGTACTTC.